The rows below give T cell receptor beta chains drawn from one sample of a study of chemoradiotherapy in HPV16-positive cancers. Assay used: immunoSEQ multiplex PCR; TCRdb lists only in-frame clones, some missing. In the table there are some 13,000 clones, more than 75% of which are singletons. Sequenced here: blood, sampled from a patient who underwent chemoradiotherapy. The receptor source for this set is a human donor with HPV-associated anogenital cancer. The CDR3 runs from the conserved cysteine through the conserved F or W. Each record gives: J gene, V gene, CDR3 protein.

J: TRBJ1-4
V: TRBV19
CDR3: CASTQRGGANEKLFF

J: TRBJ1-2
V: TRBV7-8
CDR3: CASSQQGIYGYTF

J: TRBJ1-4
V: TRBV30
CDR3: CAWMTDRDSEKLFF

J: TRBJ1-2
V: TRBV30
CDR3: CAWKPQGARGYTF

J: TRBJ2-1
V: TRBV7-2
CDR3: CASSFQLAGNNEQFF

J: TRBJ2-4
V: TRBV29-1
CDR3: CSVRGQGDALAKNIQYF

J: TRBJ1-2
V: TRBV29-1
CDR3: CSVELGQGVSEDTF

J: TRBJ1-2
V: TRBV29-1
CDR3: CSVPGATNYGYTF

J: TRBJ2-4
V: TRBV15
CDR3: CATSNKRPAGNIQYF

J: TRBJ1-1
V: TRBV7-2
CDR3: CASSPRGGRVTEAFF

J: TRBJ2-7
V: TRBV6-1
CDR3: CASSGQGAGYEQYF

J: TRBJ2-7
V: TRBV14
CDR3: CASSQESRATYEQYF

J: TRBJ2-2
V: TRBV19
CDR3: CASPSNTGELFF

J: TRBJ1-3
V: TRBV21-1
CDR3: CASSKSAERGTVKGNTIYF

J: TRBJ2-7
V: TRBV18
CDR3: CASSPAGDEQYF

J: TRBJ2-3
V: TRBV19
CDR3: CASRRTARADTQYF

J: TRBJ1-1
V: TRBV7-9
CDR3: CASSQEARVGTEAFF

J: TRBJ1-1
V: TRBV5-1
CDR3: CASSGLGTSNTEAFF

J: TRBJ2-2
V: TRBV5-6
CDR3: CASSPYTGELFF

J: TRBJ2-1
V: TRBV7-9
CDR3: CASSARQVNEQFF

J: TRBJ1-5
V: TRBV19
CDR3: CASSISGRDQPQHF

J: TRBJ2-3
V: TRBV7-9
CDR3: CASSLLVSVLGAWDTQYF

J: TRBJ2-2
V: TRBV27
CDR3: CASSLGSGNINTGELFF

J: TRBJ1-1
V: TRBV25-1
CDR3: CASSEGTGAKTAEAFF

J: TRBJ2-3
V: TRBV14
CDR3: CASSQHENQGSDTQYF

J: TRBJ1-1
V: TRBV23-1
CDR3: CASSRVGATEAFF

J: TRBJ2-3
V: TRBV19
CDR3: CASRTGGAGGDTQYF

J: TRBJ2-3
V: TRBV27
CDR3: CASSPQWVTMNTQYF

J: TRBJ1-2
V: TRBV5-1
CDR3: CASSSSLGILSYGYTF

J: TRBJ1-6
V: TRBV2
CDR3: CASSDKTGVDSPLHF

J: TRBJ1-1
V: TRBV7-2
CDR3: CASSLKGEAFF

J: TRBJ2-6
V: TRBV27
CDR3: CASSLGTGRSGANVLTF

J: TRBJ2-1
V: TRBV5-4
CDR3: CASSSQGTSTNEQFF

J: TRBJ1-1
V: TRBV12-5
CDR3: CISNGGPNTEAFF

J: TRBJ1-2
V: TRBV18
CDR3: CASSPGTDNYGYTF

J: TRBJ2-3
V: TRBV7-8
CDR3: CASSSRQEFSTDTQYF

J: TRBJ1-1
V: TRBV15
CDR3: CATSRAIIPNTEAFF

J: TRBJ1-4
V: TRBV5-8
CDR3: CASSSDRVEKLFF

J: TRBJ2-5
V: TRBV7-2
CDR3: CASSEQETQYF

J: TRBJ2-5
V: TRBV29-1
CDR3: CSVGDLLEDQYF

J: TRBJ1-2
V: TRBV9
CDR3: CASSVDRGGYTF